A selection of T cell receptor beta chains follows, all from one sample in a study of blood T cell repertoires in COVID-19. Sequenced by immunoSEQ multiplex PCR; TCRdb stores in-frame clones only, minus some. The sample lists under 400,000 clones, around 85% occurring once. The sample comprised PBMCs or T cells enriched from blood (not recorded which). Receptor source: a woman in her 40s with acute COVID-19. Each CDR3 is given with its conserved first and last residue. The D gene is left open where the match is weak. Expanded clones are given a class, and other clones once, few, many or no size at all.

j_gene,abundance,d_gene,v_gene,len,CDR3nt,CDR3aa
TRBJ2-7,-,-,TRBV3-1/TRBV3-2,12,TGTGCCAGCAGCTCCTCTCCCTACGAGCAGTACTTC,CASSSSPYEQYF
TRBJ2-7,-,-,TRBV3-1/TRBV3-2,18,TGTGCCAGCAGCCGTATTTCGAAAGGGGTCGCCTACTCCTACGAGCAGTACTTC,CASSRISKGVAYSYEQYF
TRBJ2-2,once,TRBD1,TRBV7-6,17,TGTGCCAGCAGCTTATCCTCGGCAGGGGGCTCTGCCGGGGAGCTGTTTTTT,CASSLSSAGGSAGELFF
TRBJ1-3,few,-,TRBV3-1/TRBV3-2,15,TGTGCCAGCAGCCAAGGCGTGGGGGCGGGAAACACCATATATTTT,CASSQGVGAGNTIYF
TRBJ2-7,-,-,TRBV27,15,TGTGCCAGCAGTGGGAGCAGGGGTGGGACCTACGAGCAGTACTTC,CASSGSRGGTYEQYF
TRBJ2-1,-,-,TRBV19,13,TGTGCCAGTAGTCCGACAGTCTACAATGAGCAGTTCTTC,CASSPTVYNEQFF
TRBJ2-3,-,TRBD1,TRBV3-1/TRBV3-2,14,TGTGCCAGCAGCCAAGGGGGACAGCCCGATACGCAGTATTTT,CASSQGGQPDTQYF
TRBJ2-5,-,-,TRBV7-2,13,TGTGCCAGCAGCCCCGGCACTAGAGAGACCCAGTACTTC,CASSPGTRETQYF
TRBJ2-7,once,TRBD1,TRBV11-2,14,TGTGCCAGCAGCTCGGGACAGGGCCCATACGAGCAGTACTTC,CASSSGQGPYEQYF
TRBJ2-7,-,-,TRBV27,13,TGTGCCAGCAGTAGGATTCAGGGAATCCTGCAGTACTTC,CASSRIQGILQYF
TRBJ2-2,-,TRBD1,TRBV5-1,15,TGCGCCAGCACCCCCACCGGGACAGGGGGCGGGGAGCTGTTTTTT,CASTPTGTGGGELFF
TRBJ2-1,-,-,TRBV7-3,14,TGTGCCAGCAGCCCACTAGCCCCCCATGGTGAGCAGTTCTTC,CASSPLAPHGEQFF